These 12 T cell receptor beta chains share one sample of origin, sequenced in a study of T cell responses to AZD1222 COVID-19 vaccine. The method was immunoSEQ multiplex PCR; TCRdb's version includes in-frame clones alone and lacks a portion of them. This sample has about 84,000 clones, with 70% to 90% found just once. Here the sequenced sample was peripheral blood, taken 28 days after the second AZD1222 dose. Source of these receptors: an adult who received the AZD1222 COVID-19 vaccine.

The J gene is TRBJ2-5, the V gene TRBV27; D tentatively fits TRBD1 or TRBD2 (5 bases each). The CDR3 totals 12 residues. The V and J ends lost 3 bases and 9 bases respectively, with 11 bases between them. The germline CDR1 and CDR2 sequences are MNHEY and SMNVEV (reference sequence). The CDR3 loop is CASSFGQGAQYF. DNA for the CDR3: TGTGCCAGCAGTTTCGGCCAGGGAGCCCAGTACTTC.

The V and J genes are TRBV6-1 and TRBJ1-4, with 7 positions matching TRBD1. Germline loops: CDR1 MNHNS, CDR2 SASEGT. CDR3 size: 14 residues. Trimming at V came to 2 bases and at J to 7 bases, leaving 4 bases not matched to a gene. CDR3 protein: CASSEQGDGEKLFF. Written as DNA, the CDR3 is TGTGCCAGCAGTGAACAGGGGGATGGTGAAAAACTGTTTTTT.

V usage is TRBV7-2 and J usage is TRBJ1-5, with D unclear. The V gene's germline CDR1 is SGHTA and CDR2 FQGNSA. The CDR3 is 13 residues long. Trimming stripped 3 bases from V and 4 bases from J, with 7 bases between. CDR3 amino acids: CASSLSGNQPQHF. Here the CDR3 DNA reads TGTGCCAGCAGCTTGTCCGGTAATCAGCCCCAGCATTTT. The full variable domain, rest sourced from reference TRBV7-2 and TRBJ1-5, is GAGVSQSPSNKVTEKGKDVELRCDPISGHTALYWYRQSLGQGLEFLIYFQGNSAPDKSGLPSDRFSAERTGGSVSTLTIQRTQQEDSAVYLCASSLSGNQPQHFGDGTRLSIL.

This chain joins TRBV5-1 and TRBJ2-1; 13 nucleotides align to TRBD2. Trimming took 0 bases from V and 3 from J; bases not matched to a gene: 6. The CDR3 has 18 residues. Per the germline V gene, CDR1 is SGHRS and CDR2 is YFSETQ. Written as DNA, the CDR3 is TGCGCCAGCAGCTTGGGACTAGCGGGGGGCTTTTACTACAATGAGCAGTTCTTC. This encodes CASSLGLAGGFYYNEQFF.

The chain links TRBV11-2 to TRBJ1-5, with TRBD1 as a possible D gene (6 bases). This CDR3 spans 15 amino acids. The germline V and J ends were trimmed by 5 bases and 7 bases, with 18 bases remaining between them. CDR1 is SGHAT and CDR2 is FQNNGV in the germline V gene. The chain's CDR3 is CASSPSSGGGQPQHF. The CDR3 nucleotides read TGTGCCAGCAGCCCAAGTTCGGGGGGCGGACAGCCCCAGCATTTT.

The chain links TRBV6-2 or TRBV6-3 to TRBJ2-2, with 11 bases lining up with TRBD2. V shed 6 bases, J shed 1 base, and the junction held 10 bases outside the gene matches. Germline V lookup: CDR1 MNHEY, CDR2 SVGEGT. CDR3 length: 18 residues. The CDR3 region is CASSPIAGGPRNTGELFF. In DNA, the CDR3 is TGTGCCAGCAGCCCCATAGCGGGAGGGCCTAGGAACACCGGGGAGCTGTTTTTT.

The gene calls are TRBV18 and TRBJ1-1, with TRBD1 matching 7 bases. The CDR3 consists of 15 residues. Per the germline V gene, CDR1 is KGHSH and CDR2 is LQKENI. J was trimmed by 2 bases and V by 2 bases; bases with no gene match: 5. The CDR3, as DNA: TGTGCCAGCTCACCAACCGGGACAGCCAACACTGAAGCTTTCTTT. Its protein product is CASSPTGTANTEAFF.

V is TRBV5-4 and J is TRBJ2-5, with TRBD1 as a possible D gene (7 bases). Germline lookup yields CDR1 SGHNT and CDR2 YYREEE (reference sequence). Trimming removed 2 bases from V and 2 bases from J, with 13 bases in between. The CDR3 runs 15 residues. CDR3 bases: TGTGCCAGCAGCTTAGGGGGGACAGAACAAGAGACCCAGTACTTC. It codes for CASSLGGTEQETQYF.

The chain links TRBV7-2 to TRBJ1-2; TRBD1 aligns across 11 bases. Germline loops: CDR1 SGHTA, CDR2 FQGNSA. The CDR3 spans 15 residues. Germline trimming cut 5 bases from V and 8 bases from J; bases unmatched to any gene: 10. This chain's CDR3 is CASSTRTGGLLGYTF. CDR3 bases: TGTGCCAGCAGCACCCGGACAGGGGGCCTGTTGGGCTACACCTTC.

The CDR3 loop reads CASSLGTGGGQFF. CDR3 nucleotide sequence: TGTGCCAGCAGTTTAGGTACAGGGGGCGGGCAGTTCTTC. This chain joins TRBV28 and TRBJ2-1; 9 nucleotides align to TRBD1. The CDR3 length is 13 residues. Germline V gene sequence: CDR1 MDHEN, CDR2 SYDVKM. V lost 2 bases, J lost 12 bases, and 5 bases stayed unmatched.

This chain uses TRBV19 with TRBJ1-5; a weak D match, TRBD1 (6 bases). Trimming pared 5 bases from V and 0 bases from J, leaving 11 bases between. The germline gives CDR1 LNHDA, CDR2 SQIVND (reference sequence). The CDR3 covers 15 residues. Here the CDR3 reads CASSPQGNSNQPQHF. CDR3 sequence (DNA): TGTGCCAGTAGTCCACAGGGAAATAGCAATCAGCCCCAGCATTTT.

The genes are TRBV7-3 and TRBJ2-7; 8 positions agree with TRBD2. Germline lookup yields CDR1 SGHTA and CDR2 FQGTGA. With 5 bases clipped from V and 4 bases from J, the junction kept 4 bases outside the gene matches. This CDR3 comprises 13 residues. The CDR3 reads CASSRTSQYEQYF. As DNA, the CDR3 is TGTGCCAGCAGCCGGACTAGCCAGTACGAGCAGTACTTC.